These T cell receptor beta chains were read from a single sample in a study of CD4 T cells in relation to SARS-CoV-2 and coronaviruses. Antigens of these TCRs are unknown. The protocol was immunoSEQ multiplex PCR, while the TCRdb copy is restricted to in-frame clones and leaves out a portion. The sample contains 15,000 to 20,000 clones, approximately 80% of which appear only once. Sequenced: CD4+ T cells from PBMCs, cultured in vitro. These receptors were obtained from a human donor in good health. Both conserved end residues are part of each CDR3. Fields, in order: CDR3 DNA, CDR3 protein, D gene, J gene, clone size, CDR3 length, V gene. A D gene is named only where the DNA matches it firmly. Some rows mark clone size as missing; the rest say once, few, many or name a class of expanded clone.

CDR3nt: TGTGCCAGCAGTGAAGACCCCGGGACCCCCAGGTCCTACGAGCAGTACTTC
CDR3aa: CASSEDPGTPRSYEQYF
d_gene: .
j_gene: TRBJ2-7
abundance: .
len: 17
v_gene: TRBV25-1

CDR3nt: TGTGCCGCTGGAACCGGGACAGGGCGAAGGGATGAGCAGTTCTTC
CDR3aa: CAAGTGTGRRDEQFF
d_gene: TRBD1
j_gene: TRBJ2-1
abundance: .
len: 15
v_gene: TRBV10-3

CDR3nt: TGTGCCATCAGTGACCGGGGGGGGTGGCAAGAGACCCAGTACTTC
CDR3aa: CAISDRGGWQETQYF
d_gene: TRBD2
j_gene: TRBJ2-5
abundance: once
len: 15
v_gene: TRBV10-3

CDR3nt: TGCGCCAGCAGTTCCTTGACTAGCGGGAAGGGGGCAGATACGCAGTATTTT
CDR3aa: CASSSLTSGKGADTQYF
d_gene: TRBD2
j_gene: TRBJ2-3
abundance: once
len: 17
v_gene: TRBV5-1

CDR3nt: TGCGCCAGCAGCTTGTTCTCCTACGACAATGAGCAGTTCTTC
CDR3aa: CASSLFSYDNEQFF
d_gene: .
j_gene: TRBJ2-1
abundance: .
len: 14
v_gene: TRBV5-1

CDR3nt: TGTGCCAGTAGTCCATTTGGTAGGTCAGATACGCAGTATTTT
CDR3aa: CASSPFGRSDTQYF
d_gene: .
j_gene: TRBJ2-3
abundance: once
len: 14
v_gene: TRBV19

CDR3nt: TGTGCCAGCAGCTTGGCGGGACTAAGCACAGATACGCAGTATTTT
CDR3aa: CASSLAGLSTDTQYF
d_gene: TRBD2
j_gene: TRBJ2-3
abundance: .
len: 15
v_gene: TRBV5-8

CDR3nt: TGTGCCAGCAGCATCGACAGCGAACCTTTTTATGGCTACACCTTC
CDR3aa: CASSIDSEPFYGYTF
d_gene: .
j_gene: TRBJ1-2
abundance: .
len: 15
v_gene: TRBV9

CDR3nt: TGTGCCAGCAGCGTAGGGGCCCAGGGCTACTACGAGCAGTACTTC
CDR3aa: CASSVGAQGYYEQYF
d_gene: .
j_gene: TRBJ2-7
abundance: .
len: 15
v_gene: TRBV9

CDR3nt: TGTGCCAGCAGTTATAAGCGAGGCAATGAGCAGTTCTTC
CDR3aa: CASSYKRGNEQFF
d_gene: .
j_gene: TRBJ2-1
abundance: once
len: 13
v_gene: TRBV6-5

CDR3nt: TGTGCCAGCTCACCACTTCCCAAGTCCCCCAAAAGCGAGCAGTACTTC
CDR3aa: CASSPLPKSPKSEQYF
d_gene: .
j_gene: TRBJ2-7
abundance: .
len: 16
v_gene: TRBV18

CDR3nt: TGTGCCAGCAGTGCAGGACAGGGGTTCGATAATTCACCCCTCCACTTT
CDR3aa: CASSAGQGFDNSPLHF
d_gene: TRBD1
j_gene: TRBJ1-6
abundance: few
len: 16
v_gene: TRBV2

CDR3nt: TGTGCCAGCTCACACCGGGACTACAATGAGCAGTTCTTC
CDR3aa: CASSHRDYNEQFF
d_gene: .
j_gene: TRBJ2-1
abundance: .
len: 13
v_gene: TRBV18

CDR3nt: TGTGCTAGTGGGCAAGGATCCGGCCAGCCCCAGCATTTT
CDR3aa: CASGQGSGQPQHF
d_gene: .
j_gene: TRBJ1-5
abundance: .
len: 13
v_gene: TRBV12-5

CDR3nt: TGTGCCAGCAGCTTGGGGGGAAGCTCCTACGAGCAGTACTTC
CDR3aa: CASSLGGSSYEQYF
d_gene: .
j_gene: TRBJ2-7
abundance: .
len: 14
v_gene: TRBV11-1

CDR3nt: TGTGCCAGCAGCTTACCCTTAGGGACTTTCCAAGAGACCCAGTACTTC
CDR3aa: CASSLPLGTFQETQYF
d_gene: .
j_gene: TRBJ2-5
abundance: .
len: 16
v_gene: TRBV11-2

CDR3nt: TGTGCCAGCAGCGTAGCGGGAGTTCCCCACAATGAGCAGTTCTTC
CDR3aa: CASSVAGVPHNEQFF
d_gene: TRBD2
j_gene: TRBJ2-1
abundance: .
len: 15
v_gene: TRBV7-3

CDR3nt: TGTGCCAGCAGTGAAGCAAAGGGCCTGTATAGCAATCAGCCCCAGCATTTT
CDR3aa: CASSEAKGLYSNQPQHF
d_gene: .
j_gene: TRBJ1-5
abundance: .
len: 17
v_gene: TRBV6-1

CDR3nt: TGTGCCAGCAGTGAAGCGCTCGGGGGCCGAAATTCACCCCTCCACTTT
CDR3aa: CASSEALGGRNSPLHF
d_gene: .
j_gene: TRBJ1-6
abundance: .
len: 16
v_gene: TRBV6-1

CDR3nt: TGCAGCGTTTCCGGCACAGGGGCGTACTACGAGCAGTACTTC
CDR3aa: CSVSGTGAYYEQYF
d_gene: TRBD1
j_gene: TRBJ2-7
abundance: .
len: 14
v_gene: TRBV29-1

CDR3nt: TGTGCCTGGAGTGTACAGGATTGGAAACCCCTCCACTTT
CDR3aa: CAWSVQDWKPLHF
d_gene: .
j_gene: TRBJ1-6
abundance: .
len: 13
v_gene: TRBV30

CDR3nt: TGCGCCAGCAGCGCGGGACGGTCGAGAACCTACGAGCAGTACTTC
CDR3aa: CASSAGRSRTYEQYF
d_gene: .
j_gene: TRBJ2-7
abundance: .
len: 15
v_gene: TRBV5-1

CDR3nt: TGTGCCAGCAGCAGGGGGCTCCAAGAGACCCAGTACTTC
CDR3aa: CASSRGLQETQYF
d_gene: TRBD1
j_gene: TRBJ2-5
abundance: .
len: 13
v_gene: TRBV2

CDR3nt: TGTGCCAGCAGCCCAAGGAGCGGGTCAGAGACCCAGTACTTC
CDR3aa: CASSPRSGSETQYF
d_gene: .
j_gene: TRBJ2-5
abundance: once
len: 14
v_gene: TRBV3-1/TRBV3-2

CDR3nt: TGTGCTAGTGGCCCCGGGATACAGGGAGGCAATGAGCAGTTCTTC
CDR3aa: CASGPGIQGGNEQFF
d_gene: .
j_gene: TRBJ2-1
abundance: .
len: 15
v_gene: TRBV12-5

CDR3nt: TGTGCCAGCAGCCAACGAGCGGGTGGGGCCTACGAGCAGTACTTC
CDR3aa: CASSQRAGGAYEQYF
d_gene: .
j_gene: TRBJ2-7
abundance: .
len: 15
v_gene: TRBV14

CDR3nt: TGTGCCTGGAGACTAGCCCCTAGTGAGACCCAGTACTTC
CDR3aa: CAWRLAPSETQYF
d_gene: .
j_gene: TRBJ2-5
abundance: .
len: 13
v_gene: TRBV30

CDR3nt: TGTGCCAGCAGTTTAGGACAGGGGATCTATGGCTACACCTTC
CDR3aa: CASSLGQGIYGYTF
d_gene: TRBD1
j_gene: TRBJ1-2
abundance: .
len: 14
v_gene: TRBV27

CDR3nt: TGTGCCAGCAGCGAAGGGACTAGCTCCTACAATGAGCAGTTCTTC
CDR3aa: CASSEGTSSYNEQFF
d_gene: TRBD2
j_gene: TRBJ2-1
abundance: .
len: 15
v_gene: TRBV9

CDR3nt: TGTGCTAGTGGTCCCAGCACGGGGACGGGAAACACCATATATTTT
CDR3aa: CASGPSTGTGNTIYF
d_gene: .
j_gene: TRBJ1-3
abundance: .
len: 15
v_gene: TRBV12-5

CDR3nt: TGTGCCTGGAGTCCCCCGGGGGCCTCTGGGGCCAACGTCCTGACTTTC
CDR3aa: CAWSPPGASGANVLTF
d_gene: .
j_gene: TRBJ2-6
abundance: .
len: 16
v_gene: TRBV30

CDR3nt: TGTGCCACCAGTGATTTGACGGGAGGGTACAATGAGCAGTTCTTC
CDR3aa: CATSDLTGGYNEQFF
d_gene: TRBD2
j_gene: TRBJ2-1
abundance: .
len: 15
v_gene: TRBV24-1

CDR3nt: TGTGCCAGCAGCCCACGCCCCGGGGCGAACACCGGGGAGCTGTTTTTT
CDR3aa: CASSPRPGANTGELFF
d_gene: .
j_gene: TRBJ2-2
abundance: .
len: 16
v_gene: TRBV9

CDR3nt: TGCGCCAGCAGCTTGCTACTAGCGGGAGTTGGGGACAATGAGCAGTTCTTC
CDR3aa: CASSLLLAGVGDNEQFF
d_gene: TRBD2
j_gene: TRBJ2-1
abundance: .
len: 17
v_gene: TRBV5-1

CDR3nt: TGTGCCTCGGAGGCAGGGGCTGCATACACCATATATTTT
CDR3aa: CASEAGAAYTIYF
d_gene: .
j_gene: TRBJ1-3
abundance: .
len: 13
v_gene: TRBV30

CDR3nt: TGTGCCAGCAGTTTAGCTGAAGGCTACGAGCAGTACTTC
CDR3aa: CASSLAEGYEQYF
d_gene: .
j_gene: TRBJ2-7
abundance: .
len: 13
v_gene: TRBV28

CDR3nt: TGTGCCAGCTCCCCAGGGTCAGACTACGAGCAGTACTTC
CDR3aa: CASSPGSDYEQYF
d_gene: .
j_gene: TRBJ2-7
abundance: .
len: 13
v_gene: TRBV18

CDR3nt: TGTGCCAGCAGCTTAGCGCTTATTACAGGGGCCTTCTACGAGCAGTACTTC
CDR3aa: CASSLALITGAFYEQYF
d_gene: TRBD1
j_gene: TRBJ2-7
abundance: .
len: 17
v_gene: TRBV11-1

CDR3nt: TGTGCCAGCAGTTCCCGGCAGGGGTTGGAGACCCAGTACTTC
CDR3aa: CASSSRQGLETQYF
d_gene: .
j_gene: TRBJ2-5
abundance: .
len: 14
v_gene: TRBV27

CDR3nt: TGTGCCAGCAGCCTAGGGGGGTCCTATGGCTACACCTTC
CDR3aa: CASSLGGSYGYTF
d_gene: .
j_gene: TRBJ1-2
abundance: .
len: 13
v_gene: TRBV3-1/TRBV3-2

CDR3nt: TGTGCCAGCAGACCTAGCGCAACCTACAATGAGCAGTTCTTC
CDR3aa: CASRPSATYNEQFF
d_gene: .
j_gene: TRBJ2-1
abundance: .
len: 14
v_gene: TRBV2

CDR3nt: TGTGCCAGCAGCGTATCAGTATCCTATGGCTACACCTTC
CDR3aa: CASSVSVSYGYTF
d_gene: .
j_gene: TRBJ1-2
abundance: .
len: 13
v_gene: TRBV9

CDR3nt: TGTGCCAGCAGCTACTTCACCGGGACTAGCGGGAGCGGCACCGGGGAGCTGTTTTTT
CDR3aa: CASSYFTGTSGSGTGELFF
d_gene: TRBD2
j_gene: TRBJ2-2
abundance: .
len: 19
v_gene: TRBV7-2

CDR3nt: TGTGCCAGCAGTTACCAGGGGATGAACACTGAAGCTTTCTTT
CDR3aa: CASSYQGMNTEAFF
d_gene: .
j_gene: TRBJ1-1
abundance: .
len: 14
v_gene: TRBV6-5

CDR3nt: TGTGCCAGCAGTGACAGAACCCTCTACGAGCAGTACTTC
CDR3aa: CASSDRTLYEQYF
d_gene: .
j_gene: TRBJ2-7
abundance: .
len: 13
v_gene: TRBV5-8

CDR3nt: TGCAGTGTTGTGTTGGGCACTGAAGCTTTCTTT
CDR3aa: CSVVLGTEAFF
d_gene: .
j_gene: TRBJ1-1
abundance: .
len: 11
v_gene: TRBV20-1

CDR3nt: TGTGCCACCAGTGATCCCGGGAGACATCAGCCCCAGCATTTT
CDR3aa: CATSDPGRHQPQHF
d_gene: .
j_gene: TRBJ1-5
abundance: .
len: 14
v_gene: TRBV24-1

CDR3nt: TGTGCCAGCAGCTCTCGGGTAGCGGGAGCCCCCAATGAGCAGTTCTTC
CDR3aa: CASSSRVAGAPNEQFF
d_gene: TRBD2
j_gene: TRBJ2-1
abundance: .
len: 16
v_gene: TRBV7-6

CDR3nt: TGTGCCACCAGCATTCGGGGGTCTGAGCAGTTCTTC
CDR3aa: CATSIRGSEQFF
d_gene: .
j_gene: TRBJ2-1
abundance: .
len: 12
v_gene: TRBV15